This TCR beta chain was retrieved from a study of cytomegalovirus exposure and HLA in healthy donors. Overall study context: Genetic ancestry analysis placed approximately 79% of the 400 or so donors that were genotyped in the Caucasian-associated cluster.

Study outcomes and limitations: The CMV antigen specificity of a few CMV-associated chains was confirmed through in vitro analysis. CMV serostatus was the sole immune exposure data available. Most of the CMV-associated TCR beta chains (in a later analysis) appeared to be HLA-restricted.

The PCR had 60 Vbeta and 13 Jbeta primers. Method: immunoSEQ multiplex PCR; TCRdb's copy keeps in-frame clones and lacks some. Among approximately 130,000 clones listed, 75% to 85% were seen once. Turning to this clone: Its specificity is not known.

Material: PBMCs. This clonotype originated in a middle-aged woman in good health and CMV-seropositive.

The CDR3 loop reads CASSLGQGQTDGYTF. For the CDR3, the DNA is TGTGCCAGCAGCTTAGGACAGGGCCAGACCGATGGCTACACCTTC. The chain has TRBV7-6 and TRBJ1-2; 7 bases line up with TRBD1. V gave up 1 base and J gave up 6 bases; unmatched junction bases: 8. The CDR3 has 15 amino acids. Germline-derived CDR1 and CDR2 are SGHVS and FNYEAQ.